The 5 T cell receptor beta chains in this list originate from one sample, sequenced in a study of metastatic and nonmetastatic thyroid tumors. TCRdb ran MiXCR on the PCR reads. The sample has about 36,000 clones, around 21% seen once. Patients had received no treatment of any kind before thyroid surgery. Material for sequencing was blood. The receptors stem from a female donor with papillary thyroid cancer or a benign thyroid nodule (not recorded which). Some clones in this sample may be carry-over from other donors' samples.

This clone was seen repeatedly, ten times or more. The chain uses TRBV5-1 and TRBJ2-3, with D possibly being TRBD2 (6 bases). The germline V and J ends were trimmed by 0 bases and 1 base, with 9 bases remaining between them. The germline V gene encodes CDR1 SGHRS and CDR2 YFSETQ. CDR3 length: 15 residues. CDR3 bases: TGCGCCAGCAGCTTGGAACCTAGCGGCACAGATACGCAGTATTTT. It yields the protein CASSLEPSGTDTQYF.

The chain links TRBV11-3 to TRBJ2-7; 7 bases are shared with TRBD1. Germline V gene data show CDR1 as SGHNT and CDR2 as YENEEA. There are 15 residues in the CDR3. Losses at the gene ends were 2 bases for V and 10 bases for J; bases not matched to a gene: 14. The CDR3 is CASSLKWDRVYYQYF. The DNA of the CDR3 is TGTGCCAGCAGCTTAAAATGGGACAGAGTCTACTATCAGTACTTC.

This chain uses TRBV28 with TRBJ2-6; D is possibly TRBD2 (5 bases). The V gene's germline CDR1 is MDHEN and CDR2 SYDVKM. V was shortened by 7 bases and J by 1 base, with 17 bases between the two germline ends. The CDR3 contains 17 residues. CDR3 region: CASTSRGKASGANVLTF. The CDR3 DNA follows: TGTGCCAGCACCTCTCGGGGTAAAGCGTCTGGGGCCAACGTCCTGACTTTC.

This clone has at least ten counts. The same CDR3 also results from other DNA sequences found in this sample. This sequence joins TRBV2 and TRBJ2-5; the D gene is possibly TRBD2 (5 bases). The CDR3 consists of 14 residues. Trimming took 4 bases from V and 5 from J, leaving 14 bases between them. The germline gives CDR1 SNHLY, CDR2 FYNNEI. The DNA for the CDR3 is TGTGCCAGCAGTGGGACTGGATCCGGGGAGACCCAGTACTTC. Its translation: CASSGTGSGETQYF.

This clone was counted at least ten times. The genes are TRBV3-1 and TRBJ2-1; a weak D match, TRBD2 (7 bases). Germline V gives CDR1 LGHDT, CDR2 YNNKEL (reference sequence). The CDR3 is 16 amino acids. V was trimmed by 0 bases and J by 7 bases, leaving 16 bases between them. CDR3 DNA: TGTGCCAGCAGCCAAGAGAAGGGAGGGAGGGGGAATGAGCAGTTCTTC. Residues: CASSQEKGGRGNEQFF.